This TCR beta chain came from a study of blood T cell repertoires in COVID-19. Study in general: Samples of COVID-19 (acute and convalescent) were obtained from the United States, Italy and Spain.

Patients in Seattle were enrolled during active infection, then followed longitudinally. This clone is a singleton in its sample. The CDR3 sequence is 16 residues long. Germline values: CDR1 SGHTA, CDR2 FQGTGA. V gave up 3 bases and J gave up 0 bases; unmatched junction bases: 2. Authors' processing steps: Reference gene primer amplification gave nucleated cell count estimates. The data were produced by immunoSEQ multiplex PCR, yet TCRdb's version contains in-frame clones alone and is incomplete. The V and J calls and clone size come from that table; D and trimming were worked out from the DNA. The repertoire has around 340,000 clones, 65% to 90% of them found once; the top ten carry just over 7%.

V and J are TRBV7-3 and TRBJ2-3; TRBD1 matches at 11 bases. The TCR sequence derives from a woman aged 55-70 years with COVID-19, enrolled during active disease. Sequences were obtained from peripheral blood. This CDR3 is CASSLGTGGSTDTQYF. In nucleotides, the CDR3 is TGTGCCAGCAGCTTGGGGACAGGGGGAAGCACAGATACGCAGTATTTT.